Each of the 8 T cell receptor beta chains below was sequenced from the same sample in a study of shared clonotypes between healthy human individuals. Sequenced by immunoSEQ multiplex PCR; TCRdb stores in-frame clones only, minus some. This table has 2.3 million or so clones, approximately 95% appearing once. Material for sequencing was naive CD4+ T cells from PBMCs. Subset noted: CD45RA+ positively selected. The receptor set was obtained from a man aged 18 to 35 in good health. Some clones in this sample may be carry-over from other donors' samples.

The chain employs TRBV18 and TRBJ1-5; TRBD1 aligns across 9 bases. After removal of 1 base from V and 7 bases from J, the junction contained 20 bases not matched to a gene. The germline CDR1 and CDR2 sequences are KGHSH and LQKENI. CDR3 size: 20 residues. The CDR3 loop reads CASSPLFIDPQGAEGQPQHF. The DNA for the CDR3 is TGTGCCAGCTCACCACTCTTTATTGACCCACAGGGGGCTGAAGGGCAGCCCCAGCATTTT.

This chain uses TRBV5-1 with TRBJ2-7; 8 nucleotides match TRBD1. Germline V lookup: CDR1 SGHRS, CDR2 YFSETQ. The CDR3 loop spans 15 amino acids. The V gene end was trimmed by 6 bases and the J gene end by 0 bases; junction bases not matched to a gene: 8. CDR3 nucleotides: TGCGCCAGCACCCCAGACAGGGGCGACTCCTACGAGCAGTACTTC. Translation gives CASTPDRGDSYEQYF.

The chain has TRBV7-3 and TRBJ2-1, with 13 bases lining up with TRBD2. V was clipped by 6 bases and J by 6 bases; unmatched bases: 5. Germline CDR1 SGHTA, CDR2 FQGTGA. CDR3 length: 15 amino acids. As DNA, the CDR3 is TGTGCCAGCAGATTGGGGACTAGCGGGGTCAATGAGCAGTTCTTC. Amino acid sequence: CASRLGTSGVNEQFF. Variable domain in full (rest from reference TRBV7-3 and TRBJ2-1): GAGVSQTPSNKVTEKGKYVELRCDPISGHTALYWYRQSLGQGPEFLIYFQGTGAADDSGLPNDRFFAVRPEGSVSTLKIQRTERGDSAVYLCASRLGTSGVNEQFFGPGTRLTVL.

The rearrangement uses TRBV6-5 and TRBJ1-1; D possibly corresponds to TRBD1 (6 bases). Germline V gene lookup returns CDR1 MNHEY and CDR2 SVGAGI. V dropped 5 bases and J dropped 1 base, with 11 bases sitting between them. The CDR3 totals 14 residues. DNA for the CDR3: TGTGCCAGCAGTAGGCCAGGGGCGAACACTGAAGCTTTCTTT. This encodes CASSRPGANTEAFF.

The CDR3 sequence: CASSLEGVSVYF. The CDR3 coding sequence is TGTGCCAGCAGCTTAGAGGGGGTGTCCGTATATTTT. The genes are TRBV7-9 and TRBJ1-3; a possible D gene is TRBD1 (6 bases). The V gene's germline CDR1 is SEHNR and CDR2 FQNEAQ (reference sequence). Trimming stripped 1 base from V and 14 bases from J, with 12 bases between. This CDR3 comprises 12 residues.

In DNA form, the CDR3 reads TGTGCCAGCTCACCAACAGGGGGCCGGGGCTACACCTTC. This gives the protein CASSPTGGRGYTF. The chain has TRBV18 and TRBJ1-2; 9 positions agree with TRBD1. CDR3 length equals 13 residues. Germline V gene sequence: CDR1 KGHSH, CDR2 LQKENI. The V gene end was trimmed by 2 bases and the J gene end by 8 bases; junction bases not matched to a gene: 3. The variable domain in full, with the rest retrieved from reference TRBV18 and TRBJ1-2, is NAGVMQNPRHLVRRRGQEARLRCSPMKGHSHVYWYRQLPEEGLKFMVYLQKENIIDESGMPKERFSAEFPKEGPSILRIQQVVRGDSAAYFCASSPTGGRGYTFGSGTRLTVV.

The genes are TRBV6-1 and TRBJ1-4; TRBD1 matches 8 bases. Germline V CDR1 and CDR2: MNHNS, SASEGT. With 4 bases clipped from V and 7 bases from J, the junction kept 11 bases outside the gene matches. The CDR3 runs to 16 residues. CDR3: CASSGPWTGTREKLFF. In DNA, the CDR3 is TGTGCCAGCAGTGGGCCTTGGACAGGGACGCGTGAAAAACTGTTTTTT.

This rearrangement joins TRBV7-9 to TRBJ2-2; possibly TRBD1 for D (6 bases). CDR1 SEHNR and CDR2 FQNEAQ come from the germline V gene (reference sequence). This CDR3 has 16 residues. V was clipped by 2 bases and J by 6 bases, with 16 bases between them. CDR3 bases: TGTGCCAGCAGCTTACAGGGGAATGTTGGTTCCGGGGAGCTGTTTTTT. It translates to CASSLQGNVGSGELFF. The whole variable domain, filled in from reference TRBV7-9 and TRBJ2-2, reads DTGVSQNPRHKITKRGQNVTFRCDPISEHNRLYWYRQTLGQGPEFLTYFQNEAQLEKSRLLSDRFSAERPKGSFSTLEIQRTEQGDSAMYLCASSLQGNVGSGELFFGEGSRLTVL.